These T cell receptor beta chains were read from a single sample in a study of cytomegalovirus exposure and HLA in healthy donors. Assay used: immunoSEQ multiplex PCR; TCRdb lists only in-frame clones, some missing. This sample has 100,000 to 150,000 clones; about 96% occur once, and the top ten carry 1.5% to 2%. The sequenced sample consisted of PBMCs. These receptors came from a man aged 18 to 29 in good health and CMV-seronegative. Both conserved end residues are part of each CDR3. A D gene is named only where the DNA matches it firmly. The size of a clone is reported for some rows only, either as once, few or many, or as a class for expanded clones.

v_gene: TRBV5-4; j_gene: TRBJ1-2; abundance: .; d_gene: .; CDR3aa: CASSLGATTNYGYTF; CDR3nt: TGTGCCAGCAGCTTGGGTGCAACTACTAACTATGGCTACACCTTC
v_gene: TRBV28; j_gene: TRBJ2-7; abundance: .; d_gene: .; CDR3aa: CASTNGDSFYEQYF; CDR3nt: TGTGCCAGCACTAACGGGGACTCCTTCTACGAGCAGTACTTC
v_gene: TRBV4-1; j_gene: TRBJ2-3; abundance: .; d_gene: TRBD2; CDR3aa: CASSQVVGLAGVPDTQYF; CDR3nt: TGCGCCAGCAGCCAAGTGGTCGGACTAGCGGGAGTTCCAGATACGCAGTATTTT
v_gene: TRBV7-9; j_gene: TRBJ1-2; abundance: .; d_gene: TRBD1; CDR3aa: CASSATGVGGYTF; CDR3nt: TGTGCCAGCAGCGCGACAGGGGTAGGAGGCTACACCTTC
v_gene: TRBV14; j_gene: TRBJ2-1; abundance: .; d_gene: .; CDR3aa: CASSRKGLLSSYNEQFF; CDR3nt: TGTGCCAGCAGCCGTAAGGGACTTCTAAGCTCCTACAATGAGCAGTTCTTC
v_gene: TRBV5-1; j_gene: TRBJ2-1; abundance: .; d_gene: .; CDR3aa: CASSLGATNEQFF; CDR3nt: TGCGCCAGCAGCTTGGGAGCCACCAATGAGCAGTTCTTC
v_gene: TRBV5-1; j_gene: TRBJ2-7; abundance: .; d_gene: TRBD2; CDR3aa: CASSYEGGPYEQYF; CDR3nt: TGCGCCAGCAGCTATGAGGGAGGGCCTTACGAGCAGTACTTC
v_gene: TRBV18; j_gene: TRBJ2-3; abundance: .; d_gene: .; CDR3aa: CASSPKGGLGNTQYF; CDR3nt: TGTGCCAGCTCACCTAAAGGAGGTTTGGGAAATACGCAGTATTTT
v_gene: TRBV4-3; j_gene: TRBJ2-7; abundance: .; d_gene: TRBD2; CDR3aa: CASSQLAGGVYEQYF; CDR3nt: TGCGCCAGCAGCCAACTAGCGGGAGGCGTCTACGAGCAGTACTTC
v_gene: TRBV28; j_gene: TRBJ2-5; abundance: .; d_gene: TRBD2; CDR3aa: CASSFSGTQETQYF; CDR3nt: TGTGCCAGCAGTTTTAGCGGGACCCAAGAGACCCAGTACTTC
v_gene: TRBV18; j_gene: TRBJ1-5; abundance: .; d_gene: .; CDR3aa: CASSPGAGDQPQHF; CDR3nt: TGTGCCAGCTCACCAGGGGCAGGTGATCAGCCCCAGCATTTT
v_gene: TRBV7-2; j_gene: TRBJ2-7; abundance: .; d_gene: .; CDR3aa: CASSLSPVGQEQYF; CDR3nt: TGTGCCAGCAGCTTAAGCCCCGTAGGACAGGAGCAGTACTTC
v_gene: TRBV9; j_gene: TRBJ2-1; abundance: .; d_gene: TRBD2; CDR3aa: CASSVEVAGAYNEQFF; CDR3nt: TGTGCCAGCAGCGTAGAGGTAGCGGGAGCCTACAATGAGCAGTTCTTC
v_gene: TRBV9; j_gene: TRBJ2-7; abundance: .; d_gene: TRBD2; CDR3aa: CASSVGGRGTYEQYF; CDR3nt: TGTGCCAGCAGCGTAGGCGGGAGGGGAACCTACGAGCAGTACTTC
v_gene: TRBV27; j_gene: TRBJ2-2; abundance: .; d_gene: .; CDR3aa: CASSLNYQDLTGELFF; CDR3nt: TGTGCCAGCAGTTTAAATTACCAGGATCTCACCGGGGAGCTGTTTTTT
v_gene: TRBV19; j_gene: TRBJ1-4; abundance: .; d_gene: .; CDR3aa: CASSHRHSTNEKLFF; CDR3nt: TGTGCCAGTAGTCACAGGCACTCAACTAATGAAAAACTGTTTTTT
v_gene: TRBV5-1; j_gene: TRBJ1-5; abundance: .; d_gene: .; CDR3aa: CASSLWGLDSNQPQHF; CDR3nt: TGCGCCAGCAGCTTGTGGGGATTGGACAGTAATCAGCCCCAGCATTTT
v_gene: TRBV13; j_gene: TRBJ2-5; abundance: .; d_gene: TRBD1; CDR3aa: CASSLTGGRETQYF; CDR3nt: TGTGCCAGCAGCTTGACAGGGGGCAGGGAGACCCAGTACTTC
v_gene: TRBV14; j_gene: TRBJ2-7; abundance: .; d_gene: TRBD2; CDR3aa: CASSLLSGRTLYEQYF; CDR3nt: TGTGCCAGCAGCTTGCTTAGCGGGAGGACCCTCTACGAGCAGTACTTC
v_gene: TRBV28; j_gene: TRBJ2-3; abundance: few; d_gene: TRBD2; CDR3aa: CASSSPGLAGMVTDTQYF; CDR3nt: TGTGCCAGCAGTTCACCGGGATTAGCGGGAATGGTCACAGATACGCAGTATTTT
v_gene: TRBV6-5; j_gene: TRBJ2-2; abundance: .; d_gene: .; CDR3aa: CASSSGRISGGELFF; CDR3nt: TGTGCCAGCAGTTCTGGCAGGATCTCTGGCGGGGAGCTGTTTTTT
v_gene: TRBV30; j_gene: TRBJ2-1; abundance: .; d_gene: TRBD2; CDR3aa: CAWRAGLAAYNEQFF; CDR3nt: TGTGCCTGGAGGGCTGGACTAGCGGCCTACAATGAGCAGTTCTTC
v_gene: TRBV4-3; j_gene: TRBJ2-5; abundance: few; d_gene: .; CDR3aa: CASSQEWGRQETQYF; CDR3nt: TGCGCCAGCAGCCAAGAGTGGGGCCGTCAAGAGACCCAGTACTTC
v_gene: TRBV9; j_gene: TRBJ2-7; abundance: .; d_gene: TRBD2; CDR3aa: CASSVASGYSYEQYF; CDR3nt: TGTGCCAGCAGCGTAGCTAGCGGGTACAGCTACGAGCAGTACTTC
v_gene: TRBV9; j_gene: TRBJ1-4; abundance: .; d_gene: .; CDR3aa: CASSPQGSNEKLFF; CDR3nt: TGTGCCAGCAGCCCCCAGGGGTCTAATGAAAAACTGTTTTTT
v_gene: TRBV4-2; j_gene: TRBJ2-1; abundance: .; d_gene: .; CDR3aa: CASSQARDWIYNEQFF; CDR3nt: TGTGCCAGCAGCCAAGCCCGGGACTGGATCTACAATGAGCAGTTCTTC
v_gene: TRBV6-5; j_gene: TRBJ2-7; abundance: .; d_gene: .; CDR3aa: CASSYGGEQYF; CDR3nt: TGTGCCAGCAGTTACGGAGGCGAGCAGTACTTC